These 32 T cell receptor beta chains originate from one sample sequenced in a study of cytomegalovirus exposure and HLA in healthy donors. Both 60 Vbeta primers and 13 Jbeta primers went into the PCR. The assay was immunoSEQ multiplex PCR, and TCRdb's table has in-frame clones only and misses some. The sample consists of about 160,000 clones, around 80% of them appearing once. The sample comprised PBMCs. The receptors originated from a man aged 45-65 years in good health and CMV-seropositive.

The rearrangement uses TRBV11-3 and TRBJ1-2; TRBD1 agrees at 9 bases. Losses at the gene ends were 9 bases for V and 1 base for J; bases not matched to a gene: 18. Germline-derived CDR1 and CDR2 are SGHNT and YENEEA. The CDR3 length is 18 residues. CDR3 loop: CARAWGTGIPSLNYGYTF. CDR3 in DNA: TGTGCCAGGGCCTGGGGGACAGGGATCCCTTCCCTTAACTATGGCTACACCTTC.

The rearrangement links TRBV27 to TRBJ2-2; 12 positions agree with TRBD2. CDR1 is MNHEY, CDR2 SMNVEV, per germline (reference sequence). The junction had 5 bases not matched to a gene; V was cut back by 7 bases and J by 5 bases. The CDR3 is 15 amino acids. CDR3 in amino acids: CASTLAGGSTGELFF. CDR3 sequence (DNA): TGTGCCAGCACTCTAGCGGGAGGGTCGACCGGGGAGCTGTTTTTT.

The CDR3: CASRDQGSPNGEQFF. The CDR3 region has the DNA TGTGCCAGCAGGGATCAGGGGTCCCCCAATGGTGAGCAGTTCTTC. The chain joins TRBV5-4 to TRBJ2-1, with D possibly being TRBD1 (6 bases). V was clipped by 5 bases and J by 9 bases, with 21 bases between them. Germline loops: CDR1 SGHNT, CDR2 YYREEE (reference sequence). The CDR3 sequence is 15 residues long.

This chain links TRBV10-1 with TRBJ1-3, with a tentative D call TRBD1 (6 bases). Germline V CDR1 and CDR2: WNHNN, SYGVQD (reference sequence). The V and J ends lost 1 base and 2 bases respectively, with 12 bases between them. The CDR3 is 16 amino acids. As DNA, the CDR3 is TGCGCCAGCAGTGAGTACACAGGGACAACTGGAAACACCATATATTTT. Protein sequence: CASSEYTGTTGNTIYF.

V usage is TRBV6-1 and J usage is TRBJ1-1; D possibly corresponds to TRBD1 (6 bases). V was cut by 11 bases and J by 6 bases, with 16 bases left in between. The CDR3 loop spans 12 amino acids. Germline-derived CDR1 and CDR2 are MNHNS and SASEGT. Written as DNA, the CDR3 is TGTGCCGGTCAGGGGCTGGTCGCTGAAGCTTTCTTT. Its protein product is CAGQGLVAEAFF.

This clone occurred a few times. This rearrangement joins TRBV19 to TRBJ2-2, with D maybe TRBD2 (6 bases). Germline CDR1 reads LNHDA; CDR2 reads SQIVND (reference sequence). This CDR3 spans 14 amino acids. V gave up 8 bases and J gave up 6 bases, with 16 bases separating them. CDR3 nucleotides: TGTGCCAGTCTCCCGGGGGATGGCTCCGGGGAGCTGTTTTTT. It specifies CASLPGDGSGELFF.

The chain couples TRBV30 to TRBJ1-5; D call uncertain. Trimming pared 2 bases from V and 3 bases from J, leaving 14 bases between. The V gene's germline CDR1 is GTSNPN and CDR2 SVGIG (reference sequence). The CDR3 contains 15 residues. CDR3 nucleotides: TGTGCCTGGAGTTTAGGAACAGCATCCAATCAGCCCCAGCATTTT. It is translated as CAWSLGTASNQPQHF.

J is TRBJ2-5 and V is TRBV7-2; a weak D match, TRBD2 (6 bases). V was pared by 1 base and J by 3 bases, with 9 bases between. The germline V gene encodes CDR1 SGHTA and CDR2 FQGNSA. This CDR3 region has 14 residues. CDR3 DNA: TGTGCCAGCAGCTTAGGGACTAATGAAGAGACCCAGTACTTC. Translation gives CASSLGTNEETQYF. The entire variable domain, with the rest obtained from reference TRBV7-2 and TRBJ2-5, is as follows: GAGVSQSPSNKVTEKGKDVELRCDPISGHTALYWYRQSLGQGLEFLIYFQGNSAPDKSGLPSDRFSAERTGGSVSTLTIQRTQQEDSAVYLCASSLGTNEETQYFGPGTRLLVL.

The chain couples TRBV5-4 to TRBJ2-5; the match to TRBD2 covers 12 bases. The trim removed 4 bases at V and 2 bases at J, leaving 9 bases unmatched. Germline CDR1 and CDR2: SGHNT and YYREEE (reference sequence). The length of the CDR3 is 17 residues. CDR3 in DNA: TGTGCCAGCAGCCTCCAATCTAGCGGGAGGGCTCAAGAGACCCAGTACTTC. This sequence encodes CASSLQSSGRAQETQYF.

The chain's CDR3 is CATSRVPDNYNEQFF. The CDR3, as DNA: TGTGCCACCAGCAGAGTCCCGGACAACTACAATGAGCAGTTCTTC. The V gene is TRBV15, the J gene TRBJ2-1, with D possibly TRBD1 on 5 matching bases. This CDR3 is built from 15 residues. V was pared by 1 base and J by 3 bases, with 10 bases between. Germline V CDR1 and CDR2: LNHNV, YYDKDF (reference sequence).

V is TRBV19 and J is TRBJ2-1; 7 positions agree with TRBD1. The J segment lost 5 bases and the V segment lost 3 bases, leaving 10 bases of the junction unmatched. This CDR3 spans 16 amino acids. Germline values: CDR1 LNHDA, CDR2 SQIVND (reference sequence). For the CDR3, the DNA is TGTGCCAGTAGTATGGGAGATAGGGGGCCCAACAATGAGCAGTTCTTC. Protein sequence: CASSMGDRGPNNEQFF.

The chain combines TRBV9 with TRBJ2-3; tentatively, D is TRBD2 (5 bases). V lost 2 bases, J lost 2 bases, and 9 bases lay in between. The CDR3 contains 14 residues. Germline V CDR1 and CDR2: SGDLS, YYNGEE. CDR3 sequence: CASSVLASTDTQYF. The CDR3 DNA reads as TGTGCCAGCAGCGTCTTAGCGTCCACAGATACGCAGTATTTT.

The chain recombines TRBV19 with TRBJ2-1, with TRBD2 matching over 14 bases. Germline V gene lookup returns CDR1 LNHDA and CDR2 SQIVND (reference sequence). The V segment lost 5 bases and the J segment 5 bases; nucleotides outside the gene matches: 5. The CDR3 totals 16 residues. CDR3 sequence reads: CASSLLGLAGDNEQFF. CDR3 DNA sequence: TGTGCCAGTAGTCTACTGGGACTAGCGGGAGACAATGAGCAGTTCTTC.

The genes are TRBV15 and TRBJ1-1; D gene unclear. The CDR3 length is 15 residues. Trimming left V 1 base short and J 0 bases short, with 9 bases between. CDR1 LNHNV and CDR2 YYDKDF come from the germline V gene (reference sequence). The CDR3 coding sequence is TGTGCCACCAGCAGAGCGCGGCTACTGAACACTGAAGCTTTCTTT. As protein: CATSRARLLNTEAFF.

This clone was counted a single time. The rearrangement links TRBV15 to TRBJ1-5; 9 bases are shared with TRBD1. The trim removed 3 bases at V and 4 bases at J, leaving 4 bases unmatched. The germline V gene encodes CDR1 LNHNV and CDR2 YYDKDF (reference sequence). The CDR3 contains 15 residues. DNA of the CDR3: TGTGCCACCAGCAGGGGACAGGGCCAAAATCAGCCCCAGCATTTT. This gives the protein CATSRGQGQNQPQHF.

CDR3 nucleotide sequence: TGTGCCAGCAGTGAAGGACTAGGAGAGGAGACCCAGTACTTC. Protein: CASSEGLGEETQYF. The chain joins TRBV6-1 to TRBJ2-5; D perhaps matches TRBD2 (6 bases). The length of the CDR3 is 14 residues. Trimming took 1 base from V and 5 from J, leaving 11 bases between them. Germline CDR1 is MNHNS and CDR2 is SASEGT.

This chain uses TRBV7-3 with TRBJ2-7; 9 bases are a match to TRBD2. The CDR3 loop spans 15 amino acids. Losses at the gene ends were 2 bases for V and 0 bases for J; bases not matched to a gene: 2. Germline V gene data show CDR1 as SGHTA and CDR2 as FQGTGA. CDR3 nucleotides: TGTGCCAGCAGCTTACAAGCGGGGGGCTCCTACGAGCAGTACTTC. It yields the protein CASSLQAGGSYEQYF.

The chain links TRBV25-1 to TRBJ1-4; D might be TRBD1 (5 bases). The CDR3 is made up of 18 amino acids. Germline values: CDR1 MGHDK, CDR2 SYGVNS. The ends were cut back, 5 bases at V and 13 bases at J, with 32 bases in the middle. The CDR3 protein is CASSLSSPIVPGEFGLFF. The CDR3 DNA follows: TGTGCCAGCAGTTTATCATCCCCTATAGTACCGGGGGAATTCGGACTGTTTTTT.

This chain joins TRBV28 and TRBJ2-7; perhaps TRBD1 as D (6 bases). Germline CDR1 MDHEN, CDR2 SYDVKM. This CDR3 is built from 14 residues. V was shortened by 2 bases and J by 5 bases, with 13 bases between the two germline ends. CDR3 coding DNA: TGTGCCAGCAGTTTAAGCCAGGGGAACCACGAGCAGTACTTC. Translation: CASSLSQGNHEQYF.

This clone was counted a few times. CDR3 protein: CASSHRGSTNEQFF. The CDR3 DNA is TGTGCCAGCAGCCATCGGGGTAGCACCAATGAGCAGTTCTTC. V usage is TRBV5-6 and J usage is TRBJ2-1; D is possibly TRBD2 (5 bases). The CDR3 is 14 residues long. Trimming removed 4 bases at V and 6 bases at J, with 14 bases between. Germline CDR1 SGHDT, CDR2 YYEEEE.

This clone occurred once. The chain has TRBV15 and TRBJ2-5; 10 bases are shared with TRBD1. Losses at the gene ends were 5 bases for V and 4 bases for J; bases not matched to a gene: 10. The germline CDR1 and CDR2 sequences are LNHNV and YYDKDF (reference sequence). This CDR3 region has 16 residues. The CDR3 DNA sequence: TGTGCCACCAGCCGATTACAGGGACAGGGGAGAGAGACCCAGTACTTC. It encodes CATSRLQGQGRETQYF.

In DNA, the CDR3 is TGTGCCAGTAGTACTGGCGGGGGGGACACTGAAGCTTTCTTT. Translating it yields CASSTGGGDTEAFF. The genes are TRBV19 and TRBJ1-1; D may be TRBD1 (5 bases). The germline gives CDR1 LNHDA, CDR2 SQIVND (reference sequence). Trimming stripped 4 bases from V and 3 bases from J, with 12 bases between. The CDR3 length is 14 residues.

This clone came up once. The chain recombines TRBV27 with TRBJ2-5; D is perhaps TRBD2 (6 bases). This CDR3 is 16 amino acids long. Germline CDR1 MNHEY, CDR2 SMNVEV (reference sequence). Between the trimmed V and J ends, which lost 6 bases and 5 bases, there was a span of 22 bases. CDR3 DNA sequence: TGTGCCAGCAGCCCTCCGGACACTTTAGGAGGGGAGACCCAGTACTTC. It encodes CASSPPDTLGGETQYF.

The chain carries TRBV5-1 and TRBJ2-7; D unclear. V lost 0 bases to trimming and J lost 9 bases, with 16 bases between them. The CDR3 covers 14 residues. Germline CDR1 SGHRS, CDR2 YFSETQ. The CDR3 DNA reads TGCGCCAGCAGCTTGGAACATGTGCTCATGTTGCAGTACGTC. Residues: CASSLEHVLMLQYV.

The CDR3 protein is CASSSLERTQYF. CDR3 nucleotides: TGTGCCAGCAGCTCGCTAGAGCGTACGCAGTATTTT. The chain combines TRBV7-9 with TRBJ2-3; D is ambiguous. In germline, CDR1 is SEHNR, CDR2 FQNEAQ (reference sequence). The CDR3 has 12 amino acids. Trimming removed 4 bases from V and 8 bases from J, with 10 bases in between.

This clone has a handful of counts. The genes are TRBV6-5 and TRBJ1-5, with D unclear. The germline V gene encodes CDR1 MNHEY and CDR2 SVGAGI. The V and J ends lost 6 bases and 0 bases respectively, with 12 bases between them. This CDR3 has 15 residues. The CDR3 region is CASSPDTFSNQPQHF. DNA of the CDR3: TGTGCCAGCAGCCCCGACACTTTTAGCAATCAGCCCCAGCATTTT.

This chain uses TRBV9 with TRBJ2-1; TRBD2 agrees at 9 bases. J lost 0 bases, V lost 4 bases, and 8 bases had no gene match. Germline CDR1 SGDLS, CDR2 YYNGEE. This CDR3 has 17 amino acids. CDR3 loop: CASSPRLAVSSYNEQFF. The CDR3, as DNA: TGTGCCAGCAGCCCACGACTAGCGGTAAGCTCCTACAATGAGCAGTTCTTC.

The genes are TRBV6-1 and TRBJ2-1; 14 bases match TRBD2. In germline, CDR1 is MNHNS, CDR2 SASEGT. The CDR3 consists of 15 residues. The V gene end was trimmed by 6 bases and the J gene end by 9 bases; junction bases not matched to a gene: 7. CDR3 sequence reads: CASRPQGLAGVEQFF. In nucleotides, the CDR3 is TGTGCCAGCAGGCCCCAGGGACTAGCGGGAGTTGAGCAGTTCTTC.

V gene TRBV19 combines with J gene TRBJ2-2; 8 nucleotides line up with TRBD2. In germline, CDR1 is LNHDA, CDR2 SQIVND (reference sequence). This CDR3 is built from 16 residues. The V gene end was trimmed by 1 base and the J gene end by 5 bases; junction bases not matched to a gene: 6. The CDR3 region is CASSIGAGAKTGELFF. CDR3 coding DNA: TGTGCCAGTAGTATAGGAGCGGGAGCTAAAACCGGGGAGCTGTTTTTT.

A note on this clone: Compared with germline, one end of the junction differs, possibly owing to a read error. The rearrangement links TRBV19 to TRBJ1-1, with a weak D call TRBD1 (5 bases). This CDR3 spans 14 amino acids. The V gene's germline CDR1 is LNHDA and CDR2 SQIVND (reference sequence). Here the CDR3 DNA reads TGTGTCAGTTATCGGCGCGGGGGATTCCCTGAAGCTTTCTTT. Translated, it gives CVSYRRGGFPEAFF.

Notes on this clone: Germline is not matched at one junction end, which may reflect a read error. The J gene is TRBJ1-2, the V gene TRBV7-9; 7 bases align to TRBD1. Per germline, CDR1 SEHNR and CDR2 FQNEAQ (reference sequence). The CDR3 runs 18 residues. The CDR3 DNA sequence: TGTTCCAGCAGCTTAGTGGCCGCCCGGGACAGACCGACCTATGGCTACACCTTC. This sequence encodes CSSSLVAARDRPTYGYTF.

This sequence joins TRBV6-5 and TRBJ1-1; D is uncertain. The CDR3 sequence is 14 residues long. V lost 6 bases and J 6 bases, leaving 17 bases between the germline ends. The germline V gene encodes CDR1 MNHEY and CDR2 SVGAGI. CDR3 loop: CASRMGSSYPEAFF. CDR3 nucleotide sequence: TGTGCCAGCAGAATGGGGTCTAGCTACCCTGAAGCTTTCTTT.